This T cell receptor (beta chain) was sequenced during a study of T cells in pancreatic ductal adenocarcinoma. The selected patients with pancreatic ductal adenocarcinoma had surgery but no neoadjuvant therapy. About this clone itself: The antigen is unknown.

Produced via immunoSEQ multiplex PCR; TCRdb's table is partial and in-frame only. In the table there are around 100,000 clones, nearly 95% of which are singletons. Study-wide results and caveats: The resected cohort was biased toward the minority with early-stage disease.

The clonotype originates from a human donor with pancreatic ductal adenocarcinoma. Sequencing input: PBMCs.

CDR3 sequence (DNA): TGTGCCAGCTCACGCTGGGACAGCGATGGCTACACCTTC. It translates to CASSRWDSDGYTF. The V and J genes are TRBV18 and TRBJ1-2, with 7 positions matching TRBD1. The CDR3 is 13 residues long. After removal of 4 bases from V and 6 bases from J, the junction contained 5 bases not matched to a gene. In germline, CDR1 is KGHSH, CDR2 LQKENI.